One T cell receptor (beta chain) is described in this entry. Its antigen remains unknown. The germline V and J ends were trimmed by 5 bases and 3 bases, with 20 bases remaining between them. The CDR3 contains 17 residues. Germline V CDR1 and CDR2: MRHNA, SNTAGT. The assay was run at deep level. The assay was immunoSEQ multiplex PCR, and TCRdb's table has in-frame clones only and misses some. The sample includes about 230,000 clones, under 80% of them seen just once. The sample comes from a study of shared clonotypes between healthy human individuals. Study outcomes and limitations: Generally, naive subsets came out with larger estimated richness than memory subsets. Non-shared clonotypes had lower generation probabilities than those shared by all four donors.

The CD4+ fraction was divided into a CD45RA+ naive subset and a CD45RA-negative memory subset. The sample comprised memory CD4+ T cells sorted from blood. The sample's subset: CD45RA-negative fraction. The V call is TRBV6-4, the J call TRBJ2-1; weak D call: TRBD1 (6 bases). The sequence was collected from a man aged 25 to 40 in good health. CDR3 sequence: CASSYRTPGTLYNEQFF. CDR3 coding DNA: TGTGCCAGCAGTTACCGTACTCCCGGGACACTCTACAATGAGCAGTTCTTC.